The T cell receptor (beta chain) described here comes from a study of T cells in Graves' hyperthyroidism and ophthalmopathy. About the study: Any treatment followed the collection of peripheral blood at initial diagnosis.

Findings and caveats of the study: A model built on 13 V-J features separated ophthalmopathy from stable hyperthyroidism.

Germline-derived CDR1 and CDR2 are SGHRS and YFSETQ. Trimming took off 4 bases at V and 2 bases at J, with 9 bases between the two ends. This CDR3 has 13 amino acids. This clonotype has more than one count but fewer than ten. The antigen is undetermined. The source material, RNA transcripts, was used to amplify TCR beta CDR3 regions. The HTBI set primed first-round TCR CDR3 RT-PCR. TCRdb re-called the multiplex PCR reads through MiXCR, storing one row per CDR3 protein. The data show 250,000 to 400,000 distinct CDR3 sequences, roughly 15% seen once. The chain couples TRBV5-1 to TRBJ1-2; D gene unclear. Sequencing was performed on blood. The TCR sequence derives from a woman aged 40 to 49 with Graves' ophthalmopathy. In DNA form, the CDR3 reads TGCGCCAGCAGCCCGGAGACGAACTATGGCTACACCTTC. Protein product: CASSPETNYGYTF.